The 22 T cell receptor beta chains below come from one sample, sequenced in a study of blood T cell repertoires in COVID-19 (dated by TCRdb to between 2020 and 2021). Library preparation employed the immunoSEQ multiplex PCR assay. Drawn from immuneACCESS, this table holds only the in-frame rearrangements with V and J called that TCRdb kept. Clones are partly lost; checked studies trace under half to an unresolved V gene and leave the rest unexplained. Here the sample has some 140,000 clones; roughly 80% occur a single time. The ten biggest clones cover 2% to 2.5% of the sample. The sequenced sample was PBMCs or T cells enriched from blood (not recorded which). The receptors here all came from a man aged 35 to 55 with acute COVID-19.

This clone was seen more than once but under ten times. The chain has TRBV21-1 and TRBJ2-1; TRBD2, the D gene given by the table, was not confirmed from the DNA. TRBV21-1 is annotated as a pseudogene. The CDR3 loop spans 18 amino acids. The CDR3 is CASGALAGGRSSYNEQFF. In DNA, the CDR3 is TGTGCCAGCGGCGCCCTAGCGGGGGGGCGGTCTTCATACAATGAGCAGTTCTTC.

This clone was seen just once. This chain uses TRBV19 with TRBJ2-5; D remains ambiguous. This CDR3 is built from 18 residues. Germline values: CDR1 LNHDA, CDR2 SQIVND (reference sequence). V lost 1 base and J 0 bases, leaving 18 bases between the germline ends. Here the CDR3 reads CASSIGTYGTDYQETQYF. CDR3 coding DNA: TGTGCCAGTAGTATAGGCACGTATGGAACAGATTACCAAGAGACCCAGTACTTC.

The rearrangement uses TRBV9 and TRBJ2-3; the match to TRBD1 covers 9 bases. The CDR3 consists of 15 residues. The J segment lost 2 bases and the V segment lost 2 bases, leaving 3 bases of the junction unmatched. Germline V gene sequence: CDR1 SGDLS, CDR2 YYNGEE. The CDR3 reads CASSVTGGLTDTQYF. Here the CDR3 DNA reads TGTGCCAGCAGCGTGACAGGGGGACTCACAGATACGCAGTATTTT.

V usage is TRBV28 and J usage is TRBJ2-7; possible D gene TRBD2, 6 bases. Germline values: CDR1 MDHEN, CDR2 SYDVKM. This CDR3 has 15 amino acids. Trimming left V 4 bases short and J 0 bases short, with 13 bases between. CDR3 protein: CASSWGDGISYEQYF. The DNA of the CDR3 is TGTGCCAGCAGTTGGGGGGACGGAATCTCCTACGAGCAGTACTTC.

This clone has a single count. The chain employs TRBV18 and TRBJ2-1; 15 nucleotides align to TRBD2. This CDR3 is built from 17 residues. J gave up 6 bases and V 3 bases, and 6 bases lay outside the gene matches. Germline loops: CDR1 KGHSH, CDR2 LQKENI. For the CDR3, the DNA is TGTGCCAGCTCACCCAGGACTAGCGGGAGGGCCGGCAATGAGCAGTTCTTC. Translation gives CASSPRTSGRAGNEQFF.

The gene calls are TRBV7-9 and TRBJ1-2, with TRBD1 as a possible D gene (5 bases). The V end lost 4 bases, the J end lost 5 bases, and 14 bases lay between the germline ends. The CDR3 loop spans 14 amino acids. Germline-derived CDR1 and CDR2 are SEHNR and FQNEAQ (reference sequence). This chain's CDR3 is CASSSQGEEYGYTF. The CDR3 region has the DNA TGTGCCAGCAGCTCCCAAGGGGAGGAGTATGGCTACACCTTC.

This chain connects TRBV5-1 to TRBJ1-1; 12 positions agree with TRBD1. Germline trimming cut 3 bases from V and 10 bases from J; bases unmatched to any gene: 7. CDR1 is SGHRS, CDR2 YFSETQ, per germline. This CDR3 comprises 14 residues. CDR3 in DNA: TGCGCCAGCAGCTCGGGCGGGACAGGGGGCGCAGCTTTCTTT. Its protein is CASSSGGTGGAAFF.

The rearrangement joins TRBV10-3 to TRBJ2-3; 9 nucleotides agree with TRBD1. This CDR3 is 14 amino acids long. Losses at the gene ends were 5 bases for V and 7 bases for J; bases not matched to a gene: 7. Germline CDR1 is ENHRY and CDR2 is SYGVKD. CDR3 in DNA: TGTGCCATCAGTCCGGGACAGGGCAGGAATACGCAGTATTTT. It is translated as CAISPGQGRNTQYF.

The CDR3, as DNA: TGCAGCGTTTGGGGTAGCGGGACAGATACGCAGTATTTT. The encoded protein is CSVWGSGTDTQYF. The chain employs TRBV29-1 and TRBJ2-3; the match to TRBD2 covers 7 bases. Trimming cost V 5 bases and J 3 bases; bases outside gene matches: 5. CDR3 length equals 13 residues. Germline CDR1 SQVTM, CDR2 ANQGSEA.

The chain links TRBV23-1 to TRBJ1-5; the D is unclear. TRBV23-1 is classed as an ORF, of uncertain function. The CDR3 is 13 amino acids. Trimming took 3 bases from V and 8 from J, leaving 11 bases between them. The CDR3 nucleotides are TGCGCCAGCAGTCATGCGCAGGTGAAGCCCCAGCATTTT. Its translation: CASSHAQVKPQHF.

The chain is built from TRBV5-1 and TRBJ1-1; 8 bases line up with TRBD1. The CDR3 totals 15 residues. CDR1 SGHRS and CDR2 YFSETQ come from the germline V gene. The V gene end was trimmed by 4 bases and the J gene end by 0 bases; junction bases not matched to a gene: 5. The CDR3 loop reads CASSGGQVMNTEAFF. CDR3 coding DNA: TGCGCCAGCAGCGGGGGACAGGTTATGAACACTGAAGCTTTCTTT.

On this clone: Germline and junction disagree at one end, which may indicate a read error. CDR3 in DNA: TGTGCTAGCAGTCCTCGACAGGGGAAAGAGACCCAGTACTTC. Translation: CASSPRQGKETQYF. V is TRBV28 and J is TRBJ2-5, with TRBD1 matching over 8 bases. CDR3 length: 14 amino acids. Germline CDR1 is MDHEN and CDR2 is SYDVKM.

The chain carries TRBV29-1 and TRBJ2-1; D is undetermined. V gave up 0 bases and J gave up 0 bases, with 3 bases separating them. This CDR3 has 13 amino acids. The germline CDR1 and CDR2 sequences are SQVTM and ANQGSEA. This CDR3 is CSVEESSYNEQFF. DNA of the CDR3: TGCAGCGTTGAAGAGAGCTCCTACAATGAGCAGTTCTTC.

The chain has TRBV7-2 and TRBJ2-1; D is undetermined. Germline CDR1 and CDR2: SGHTA and FQGNSA. The CDR3 is made up of 14 amino acids. The germline V and J ends were trimmed by 5 bases and 6 bases, with 14 bases remaining between them. CDR3 loop: CASSLYNTGNEQFF. CDR3 nucleotides: TGTGCCAGCAGCCTATATAACACGGGCAATGAGCAGTTCTTC. Supplemented by reference TRBV7-2 and TRBJ2-1, the full variable domain reads GAGVSQSPSNKVTEKGKDVELRCDPISGHTALYWYRQSLGQGLEFLIYFQGNSAPDKSGLPSDRFSAERTGGSVSTLTIQRTQQEDSAVYLCASSLYNTGNEQFFGPGTRLTVL.

In DNA form, the CDR3 reads TGTGCCAGTCTAGACAGGGGAAACAATCAGCCCCAGCATTTT. This gives the protein CASLDRGNNQPQHF. The chain joins TRBV19 to TRBJ1-5, with TRBD1 matching over 8 bases. This CDR3 contains 14 residues. J lost 3 bases, V lost 8 bases, and 6 bases had no gene match. Germline V gene sequence: CDR1 LNHDA, CDR2 SQIVND (reference sequence).

This clone has only one observation. CDR3 nucleotides: TGTGCCAGCTCGGGAGACAGGGCTGTAGGAGAGACCCAGTACTTC. This gives the protein CASSGDRAVGETQYF. The V call is TRBV18, the J call TRBJ2-5; 7 bases match TRBD1. This CDR3 spans 15 amino acids. V was pared by 6 bases and J by 4 bases, with 11 bases of the junction left unmatched. The germline CDR1 and CDR2 sequences are KGHSH and LQKENI.

Written as DNA, the CDR3 is TGTGCCAGCAGCCAACAAGGGGGTAATTCACCCCTCCACTTT. It codes for CASSQQGGNSPLHF. J is TRBJ1-6 and V is TRBV3-1 (or the pseudogene TRBV3-2); D perhaps matches TRBD1 (6 bases). The CDR3 sequence is 14 residues long. CDR1 and CDR2 (germline): LGHDT, YNNKEL (reference sequence). V gave up 2 bases and J gave up 6 bases, with 8 bases separating them.

V and J are TRBV18 and TRBJ1-1; D is undetermined. Between the trimmed V and J ends, which lost 6 bases and 2 bases, there was a span of 13 bases. Germline-derived CDR1 and CDR2 are KGHSH and LQKENI. The CDR3 length is 14 residues. The CDR3 reads CASSPGNSNTEAFF. Here the CDR3 DNA reads TGTGCCAGCTCTCCGGGGAACTCTAACACTGAAGCTTTCTTT.

V usage is TRBV24-1 and J usage is TRBJ2-1; TRBD2 matches at 9 bases. The CDR3 extends over 16 amino acids. V shed 4 bases, J shed 6 bases, and the junction held 9 bases outside the gene matches. Looked up from germline, CDR1 is KGHDR and CDR2 is SFDVKD. Here the CDR3 DNA reads TGTGCCACCAGTGACCCCGGGACTAGCTCCCCCAATGAGCAGTTCTTC. Protein sequence: CATSDPGTSSPNEQFF.

The chain recombines TRBV29-1 with TRBJ2-2; weak D call: TRBD2 (6 bases). The CDR3 runs 14 residues. Trimming cost V 6 bases and J 2 bases, with 13 bases left between them. CDR1 and CDR2 from the germline V gene are SQVTM and ANQGSEA. For the CDR3, the DNA is TGCAGCGTGGGGGACTTCATAAACACCGGGGAGCTGTTTTTT. Its protein product is CSVGDFINTGELFF.

As for this clone: Additional DNA sequences in this sample encode the identical CDR3. The genes are TRBV3-1 (or the pseudogene TRBV3-2) and TRBJ1-2; D not certain. V was shortened by 1 base and J by 2 bases, with 5 bases between the two germline ends. CDR1 LGHDT and CDR2 YNNKEL come from the germline V gene (reference sequence). The CDR3 contains 13 residues. CDR3 sequence reads: CASSQGGNYGYTF. The CDR3 bases are TGTGCCAGCAGCCAAGGCGGGAACTATGGCTACACCTTC.

CDR3 DNA: TGTGCCAGCAGCTTGGAGGGAGGTCCCTACGAGCAGTACTTC. Protein product: CASSLEGGPYEQYF. J is TRBJ2-7 and V is TRBV5-4; a weak D match, TRBD2 (6 bases). CDR1 is SGHNT, CDR2 YYREEE, per germline (reference sequence). The V and J ends lost 0 bases and 2 bases respectively, with 9 bases between them. CDR3 length equals 14 residues.